A single T cell receptor beta chain is shown here with its context. This clone appeared a single time. This clone's antigen is unknown. Base qualities are not provided; no much larger clone lies one nucleotide away. The data derive from a study of CD4 T cells in relation to SARS-CoV-2 and coronaviruses (dated by TCRdb to the early 2020s). Notes on the research overall: Across all 12 patients in the convalescent cohort, the median age was roughly 40 years, with a range of roughly 20 to 75 years. Of the approximately 12 convalescent patients, 8 were male and 4 were female, and two of the subjects were Hispanic. Shared crossreactive spike epitopes were mapped to their HLA restriction using patient-derived lymphoblastoid cell lines. At the level of individual TCR clonotypes, the study evaluated whether memory CD4+ T cells crossreact between the spike proteins of SARS-CoV-2 and those of common cold coronaviruses. The Adaptive Biotechnologies TCR-sequencing kit was used for samples from a few pre-COVID donors and for the naive versus memory experiments, whereas the other data were Illumina-based. For other donors in the study, expansion assays were sequenced with a different, Illumina-based TCR-beta assay.

Deep-resolution immunoSEQ TCR-beta sequencing was performed on DNA from uncultured naive and memory CD4+ T cells. Per the authors' processing: During preprocessing, nonproductive sequences were discarded, as were any CDR3s that did not begin with C, did not end with F or W, or were shorter than 7 amino acids. Cultured and uncultured naive and memory CD4+ repertoires were searched for previously identified spike- and CEF-reactive CDR3s. CDR3 homology was measured as pairwise Levenshtein distance, computed with the stringdist R package after trimming three terminal residues from each end. TCRdb limited this immuneACCESS table to in-frame rearrangements with V and J called. A share of clones is missing; checked studies link under half to unresolved V genes, and the rest is unexplained. The DNA was the basis for D and trimming; V, J and clone size are from that table. For this sample the table gives 35,000 to 40,000 clones, of which approximately 85% were detected only once. About 3.3% of the sample is taken by the ten largest.

Counted from cysteine to phenylalanine, this CDR3 has 14 amino acids. Only CDR3 DNA is held: 42 bases, read in frame from base 1. At the junction V is shortened by 4 bases and J by 8 bases, with 15 bases in between. For CDR1 and CDR2, the germline V gene (reference sequence) lists SEHNR and FQNEAQ. To separate naive from memory CD4+ T cells, cryopreserved PBMCs first underwent CD4 enrichment and then EasySep naive CD4+ T cell enrichment. Ficoll-Paque PLUS gradient centrifugation was used to isolate PBMCs from either whole blood or leukapheresis product. PBMCs were either used fresh in the expansion assay or cryopreserved at -140 degrees C. The QIAamp Micro DNA Kit was used to extract genomic DNA from the CD4+ T cells. Results and caveats for the whole study, not just this receptor: The study was constrained by small numbers of patients and of tested TCRs. Naive versus memory sequencing indicated the assay detects memory recall responses rather than primary responses primed during culture. Pre-pandemic and post-infection samples were not both contributed by any donor, so tracing of the source of pre-existing responses was limited. Crossreactivity analysis was centred on spike protein, so crossreactivity against other viral proteins was not assessed. In around three fifths of donors, memory CD4+ clonotypes turned up that crossrecognized SARS-CoV-2 and at least one common cold coronavirus spike. Crossreactive clones showed significantly weaker SARS-CoV-2-driven expansion than monoreactive clones, consistent with antigenic imprinting.

Material: memory CD4+ T cells from PBMCs. The sample's cell subset or site label, decoded: memory (non-naive) CD4+ T cells. The rearranged chain carries TRBV7-9 and TRBJ2-1; TRBD2 could be the D gene, as 6 bases match. The source of this sequence is an adult with COVID-19. The sequenced DNA is TGTGCCAGCAGCTCGCCGGAGCGGGCGGATGAGCAGTTCTTC. It translates to CASSSPERADEQFF.